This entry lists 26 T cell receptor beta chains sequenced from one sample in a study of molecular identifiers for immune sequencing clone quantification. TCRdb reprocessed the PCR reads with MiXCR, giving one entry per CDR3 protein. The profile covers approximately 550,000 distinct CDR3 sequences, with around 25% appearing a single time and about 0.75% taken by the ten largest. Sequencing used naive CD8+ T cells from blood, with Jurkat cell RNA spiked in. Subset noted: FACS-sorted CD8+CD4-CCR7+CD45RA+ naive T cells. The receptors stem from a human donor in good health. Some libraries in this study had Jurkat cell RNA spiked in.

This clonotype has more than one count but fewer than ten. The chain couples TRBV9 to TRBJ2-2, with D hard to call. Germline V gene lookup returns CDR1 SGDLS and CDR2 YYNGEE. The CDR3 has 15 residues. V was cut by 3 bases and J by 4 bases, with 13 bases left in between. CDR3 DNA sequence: TGTGCCAGCAGCGATACCTACCGCGGCACCGGGGAGCTGTTTTTT. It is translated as CASSDTYRGTGELFF.

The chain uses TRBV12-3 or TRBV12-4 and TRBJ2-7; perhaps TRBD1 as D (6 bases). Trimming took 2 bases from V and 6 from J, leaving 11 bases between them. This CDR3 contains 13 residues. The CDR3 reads CASSLQGWGEQYF. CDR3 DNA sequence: TGTGCCAGCAGTTTACAGGGGTGGGGCGAGCAGTACTTC.

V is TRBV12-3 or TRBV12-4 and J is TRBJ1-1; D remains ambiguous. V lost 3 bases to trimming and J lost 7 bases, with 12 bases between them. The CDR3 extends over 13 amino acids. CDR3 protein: CASSFGELSEAFF. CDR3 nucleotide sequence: TGTGCCAGCAGTTTCGGGGAGTTGAGTGAAGCTTTCTTT.

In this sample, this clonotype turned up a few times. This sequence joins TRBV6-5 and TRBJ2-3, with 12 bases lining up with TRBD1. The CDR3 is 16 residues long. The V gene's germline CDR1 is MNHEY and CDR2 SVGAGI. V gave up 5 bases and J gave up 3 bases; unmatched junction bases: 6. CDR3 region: CASSGTGQGATDTQYF. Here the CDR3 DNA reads TGTGCCAGCAGTGGTACGGGACAGGGGGCGACAGATACGCAGTATTTT.

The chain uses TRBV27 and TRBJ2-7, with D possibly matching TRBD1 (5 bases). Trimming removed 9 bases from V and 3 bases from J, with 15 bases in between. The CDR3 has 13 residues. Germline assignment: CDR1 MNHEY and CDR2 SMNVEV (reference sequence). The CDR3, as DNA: TGTGCCAGTAGTGAACAGGTGGACTACGAGCAGTACTTC. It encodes CASSEQVDYEQYF.

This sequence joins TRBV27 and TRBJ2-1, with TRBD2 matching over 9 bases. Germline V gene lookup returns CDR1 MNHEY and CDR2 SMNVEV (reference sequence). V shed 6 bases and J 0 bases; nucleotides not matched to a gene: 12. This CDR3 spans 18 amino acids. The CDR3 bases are TGTGCCAGCAGCTTAGCGGGGGCCTTATTAAGCTCCTACAATGAGCAGTTCTTC. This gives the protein CASSLAGALLSSYNEQFF.

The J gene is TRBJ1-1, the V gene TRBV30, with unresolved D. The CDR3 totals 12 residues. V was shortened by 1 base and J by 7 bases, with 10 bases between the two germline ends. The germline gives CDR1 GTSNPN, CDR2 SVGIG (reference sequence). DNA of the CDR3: TGTGCCTGGAGTGAGAGAGGGATTGAAGCTTTCTTT. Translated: CAWSERGIEAFF.

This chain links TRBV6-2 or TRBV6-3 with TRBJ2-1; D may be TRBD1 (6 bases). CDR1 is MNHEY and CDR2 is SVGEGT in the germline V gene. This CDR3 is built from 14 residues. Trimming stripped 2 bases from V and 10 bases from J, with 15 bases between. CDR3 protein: CASSYTTGLGEQFF. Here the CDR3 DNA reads TGTGCCAGCAGTTACACCACAGGGTTGGGAGAGCAGTTCTTC.

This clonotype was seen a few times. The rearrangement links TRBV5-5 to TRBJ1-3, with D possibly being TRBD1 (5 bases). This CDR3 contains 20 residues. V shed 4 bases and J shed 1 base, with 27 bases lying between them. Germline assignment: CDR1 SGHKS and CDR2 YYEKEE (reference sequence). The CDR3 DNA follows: TGTGCCAGCAGCCCCATCGCTAGGGTTCCAGGGAGTCCTTCTGGAAACACCATATATTTT. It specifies CASSPIARVPGSPSGNTIYF.

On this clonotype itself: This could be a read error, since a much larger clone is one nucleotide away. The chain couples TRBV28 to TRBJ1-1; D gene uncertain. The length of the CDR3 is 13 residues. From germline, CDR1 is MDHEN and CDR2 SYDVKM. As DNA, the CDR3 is TGTGCCGGCAGTTTCCCGGGATTCACTGAAGCTTTCTTT. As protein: CAGSFPGFTEAFF.

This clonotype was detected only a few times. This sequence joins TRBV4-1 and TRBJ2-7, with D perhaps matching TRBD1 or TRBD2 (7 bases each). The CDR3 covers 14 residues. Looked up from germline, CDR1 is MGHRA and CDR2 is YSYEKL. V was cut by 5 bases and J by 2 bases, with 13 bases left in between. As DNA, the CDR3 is TGCGCCAGCAGCACAGGGGAGGGGACCTACGAGCAGTACTTC. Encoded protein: CASSTGEGTYEQYF.

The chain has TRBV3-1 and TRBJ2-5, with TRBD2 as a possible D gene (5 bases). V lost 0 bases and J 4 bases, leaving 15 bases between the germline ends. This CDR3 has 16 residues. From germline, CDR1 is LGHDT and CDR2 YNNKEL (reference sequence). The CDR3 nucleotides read TGTGCCAGCAGCCAAGATCTACCGCCTAGCACAGAGACCCAGTACTTC. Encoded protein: CASSQDLPPSTETQYF.

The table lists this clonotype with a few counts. The CDR3 sequence is CASSFPGVSYEQYF. The CDR3 DNA follows: TGTGCCAGCAGCTTCCCGGGAGTATCCTACGAGCAGTACTTC. This chain uses TRBV11-2 with TRBJ2-7; D is possibly TRBD2 (6 bases). The CDR3 has 14 residues. Trimming took off 3 bases at V and 1 base at J, with 10 bases between the two ends. Looked up from germline, CDR1 is SGHAT and CDR2 is FQNNGV.

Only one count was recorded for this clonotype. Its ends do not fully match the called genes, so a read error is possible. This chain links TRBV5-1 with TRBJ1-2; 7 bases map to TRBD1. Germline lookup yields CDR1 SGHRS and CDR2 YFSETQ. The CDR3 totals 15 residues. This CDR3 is CASGLVQGYDYGYTF. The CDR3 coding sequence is TGCGCCAGCGGCTTGGTACAGGGGTACGATTATGGCTACACCTTC.

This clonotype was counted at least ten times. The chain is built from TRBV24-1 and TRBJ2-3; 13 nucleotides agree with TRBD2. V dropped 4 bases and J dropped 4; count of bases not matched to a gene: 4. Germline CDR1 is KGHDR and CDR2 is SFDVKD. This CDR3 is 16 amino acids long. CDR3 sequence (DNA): TGTGCCACCAGTGAACGACTAGCGGGGGGTTCAGATACGCAGTATTTT. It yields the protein CATSERLAGGSDTQYF.

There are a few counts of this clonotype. Here the CDR3 DNA reads TGTGCCAGCAGCGTAGTGGCGGGGGCCGTGGAGGCCCAGTACTTC. This gives the protein CASSVVAGAVEAQYF. The rearrangement joins TRBV9 to TRBJ2-5; TRBD2 might be the D (7 bases). CDR1 and CDR2 (germline): SGDLS, YYNGEE. The CDR3 is 15 amino acids. The V end lost 0 bases, the J end lost 9 bases, and 18 bases lay between the germline ends. Variable domain in full (rest from reference TRBV9 and TRBJ2-5): DSGVTQTPKHLITATGQRVTLRCSPRSGDLSVYWYQQSLDQGLQFLIQYYNGEERAKGNILERFSAQQFPDLHSELNLSSLELGDSALYFCASSVVAGAVEAQYFGPGTRLLVL.

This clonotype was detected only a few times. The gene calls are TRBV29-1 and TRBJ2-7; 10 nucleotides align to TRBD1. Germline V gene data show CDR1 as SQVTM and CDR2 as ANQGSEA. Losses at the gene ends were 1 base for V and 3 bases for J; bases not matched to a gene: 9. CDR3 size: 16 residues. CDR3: CSVEGSGTGEGYEQYF. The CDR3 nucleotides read TGCAGCGTTGAAGGCTCCGGGACAGGGGAAGGCTACGAGCAGTACTTC.

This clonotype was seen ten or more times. The CDR3 nucleotides read TGCAGTGCTGAAGGGACAGGCGGGAGCCAGCCCCAGCATTTT. It translates to CSAEGTGGSQPQHF. The chain combines TRBV20-1 with TRBJ1-5, with TRBD1 identical over 8 bases. CDR3 size: 14 residues. With V trimmed by 5 bases and J by 7 bases, 10 bases remained unmatched. Germline CDR1 and CDR2: DFQATT and SNEGSKA (reference sequence).

This CDR3 is CASSFMDRAAGELFF. CDR3 nucleotide sequence: TGCGCCAGCAGCTTTATGGACAGGGCTGCCGGGGAGCTGTTTTTT. This rearrangement joins TRBV5-1 to TRBJ2-2; 8 bases map to TRBD1. The trim removed 2 bases at V and 6 bases at J, leaving 6 bases unmatched. CDR1 SGHRS and CDR2 YFSETQ come from the germline V gene. The CDR3 runs to 15 residues.

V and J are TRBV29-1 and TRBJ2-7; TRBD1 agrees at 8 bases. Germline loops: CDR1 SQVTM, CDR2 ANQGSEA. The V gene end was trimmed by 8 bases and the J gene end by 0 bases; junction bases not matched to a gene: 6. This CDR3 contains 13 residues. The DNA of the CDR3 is TGCAGCATACCAGGGGGCCGCTCCTACGAGCAGTACTTC. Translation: CSIPGGRSYEQYF.

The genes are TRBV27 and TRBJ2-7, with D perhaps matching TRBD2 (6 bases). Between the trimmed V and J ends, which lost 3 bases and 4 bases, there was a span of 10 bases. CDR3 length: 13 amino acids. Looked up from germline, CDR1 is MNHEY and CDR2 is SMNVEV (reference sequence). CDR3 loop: CASSLRDGYEQYF. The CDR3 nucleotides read TGTGCCAGCAGTTTGCGGGACGGATACGAGCAGTACTTC.

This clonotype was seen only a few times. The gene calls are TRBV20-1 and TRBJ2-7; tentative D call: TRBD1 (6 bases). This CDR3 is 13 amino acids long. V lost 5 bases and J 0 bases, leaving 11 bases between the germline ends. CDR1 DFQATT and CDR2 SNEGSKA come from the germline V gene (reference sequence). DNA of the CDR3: TGCAGTGCTCGACAGGACGGCTCCTACGAGCAGTACTTC. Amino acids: CSARQDGSYEQYF.

The DNA for the CDR3 is TGTGCCAGCAGCTTAACCCCAGCGGGAGTTGGAGATACGCAGTATTTT. Amino acid sequence: CASSLTPAGVGDTQYF. The rearrangement uses TRBV7-3 and TRBJ2-3; 8 positions agree with TRBD2. V was pared by 0 bases and J by 5 bases, with 7 bases of the junction left unmatched. The CDR3 spans 16 residues. CDR1 and CDR2 (germline): SGHTA, FQGTGA.

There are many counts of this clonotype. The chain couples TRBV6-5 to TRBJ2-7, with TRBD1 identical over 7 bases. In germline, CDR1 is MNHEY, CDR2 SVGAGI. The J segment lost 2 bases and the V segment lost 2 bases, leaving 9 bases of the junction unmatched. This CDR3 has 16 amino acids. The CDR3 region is CASSYTPTGATYEQYF. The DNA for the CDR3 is TGTGCCAGCAGTTACACACCCACAGGGGCCACCTACGAGCAGTACTTC.

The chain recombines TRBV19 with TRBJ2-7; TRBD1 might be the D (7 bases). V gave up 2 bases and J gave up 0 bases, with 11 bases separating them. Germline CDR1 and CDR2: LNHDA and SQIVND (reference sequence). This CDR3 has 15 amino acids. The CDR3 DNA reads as TGTGCCAGTAGTATATGGGGGGACAGCTCCTACGAGCAGTACTTC. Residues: CASSIWGDSSYEQYF.

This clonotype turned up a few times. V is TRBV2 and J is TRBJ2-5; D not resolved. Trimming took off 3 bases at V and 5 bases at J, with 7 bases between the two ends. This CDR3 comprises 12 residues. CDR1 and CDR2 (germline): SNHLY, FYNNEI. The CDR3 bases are TGTGCCAGCAGTGAGTGGATGGAGACCCAGTACTTC. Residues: CASSEWMETQYF. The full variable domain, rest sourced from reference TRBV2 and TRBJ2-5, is EPEVTQTPSHQVTQMGQEVILRCVPISNHLYFYWYRQILGQKVEFLVSFYNNEISEKSEIFDDQFSVERPDGSNFTLKIRSTKLEDSAMYFCASSEWMETQYFGPGTRLLVL.